The next 18 T cell receptor beta chains were all read from a single sample in a study of T cells in Graves' hyperthyroidism and ophthalmopathy. It was RNA transcripts that yielded the amplified TCR beta CDR3 regions. The TCR CDR3 first-round RT-PCR relied on the HTBI primer set. TCRdb ran MiXCR on the multiplex PCR reads and lists one entry per CDR3 protein. The repertoire consists of 550,000 to 850,000 distinct CDR3 sequences, with 15% to 20% occurring once and the leading ten covering approximately 16%. Sequenced: blood. These receptors all come from a woman in her fifties or sixties with Graves' hyperthyroidism that later progressed to Graves' ophthalmopathy.

The chain combines TRBV6-1 with TRBJ1-4, with 7 nucleotides matching TRBD1. V was pared by 6 bases and J by 5 bases, with 6 bases of the junction left unmatched. This CDR3 is built from 14 residues. In germline, CDR1 is MNHNS, CDR2 SASEGT. Here the CDR3 reads CASSWGQQNEKLFF. The DNA for the CDR3 is TGTGCCAGCAGCTGGGGACAGCAAAATGAAAAACTGTTTTTT.

The rearrangement uses TRBV5-6 and TRBJ2-3; D possibly corresponds to TRBD2 (6 bases). The V and J ends lost 3 bases and 2 bases respectively, with 10 bases between them. This CDR3 has 14 residues. The germline CDR1 and CDR2 sequences are SGHDT and YYEEEE. CDR3 in amino acids: CASSSWGVTDTQYF. CDR3 DNA: TGTGCCAGCAGCTCCTGGGGGGTCACAGATACGCAGTATTTT. Full variable domain (remainder filled in from reference TRBV5-6 and TRBJ2-3): DAGVTQSPTHLIKTRGQQVTLRCSPKSGHDTVSWYQQALGQGPQFIFQYYEEEERQRGNFPDRFSGHQFPNYSSELNVNALLLGDSALYLCASSSWGVTDTQYFGPGTRLTVL.

In this sample, this clonotype turned up many times. The V gene is TRBV18, the J gene TRBJ1-5; 9 nucleotides match TRBD1. Trimming cost V 3 bases and J 4 bases; bases outside gene matches: 4. The CDR3 is 15 amino acids. The germline CDR1 and CDR2 sequences are KGHSH and LQKENI. This CDR3 is CASSPSGQGNQPQHF. CDR3 DNA sequence: TGTGCCAGCTCACCCTCGGGACAGGGAAATCAGCCCCAGCATTTT.

The genes are TRBV9 and TRBJ1-1; unclear D gene. The germline V gene has CDR1 SGDLS and CDR2 YYNGEE. V dropped 2 bases and J dropped 6 bases, with 11 bases sitting between them. The CDR3 contains 13 residues. CDR3 sequence (DNA): TGTGCCAGCAGCGTGTCAATTGAGGCTGAAGCTTTCTTT. The encoded protein is CASSVSIEAEAFF. Complete variable domain (other parts from reference TRBV9 and TRBJ1-1): DSGVTQTPKHLITATGQRVTLRCSPRSGDLSVYWYQQSLDQGLQFLIQYYNGEERAKGNILERFSAQQFPDLHSELNLSSLELGDSALYFCASSVSIEAEAFFGQGTRLTVV.

The chain uses TRBV6-1 and TRBJ2-1; no clear D gene. The CDR3 contains 14 residues. Germline V gene lookup returns CDR1 MNHNS and CDR2 SASEGT. V was cut by 5 bases and J by 6 bases, with 14 bases left in between. The DNA of the CDR3 is TGTGCCAGCAGTAGTCGGTCAAGGGCCAATGAGCAGTTCTTC. It translates to CASSSRSRANEQFF.

This chain uses TRBV5-1 with TRBJ2-5, with D possibly called TRBD1 or TRBD2 (7 bases each). Per the germline V gene, CDR1 is SGHRS and CDR2 is YFSETQ. Trimming took off 2 bases at V and 5 bases at J, with 19 bases between the two ends. The CDR3 runs to 16 residues. CDR3 sequence reads: CASSLVQGRGSETQYF. The CDR3 DNA follows: TGCGCCAGCAGCTTAGTACAGGGGCGGGGGAGCGAGACCCAGTACTTC.

In its sample, this clonotype was seen a few times. The chain is built from TRBV6-2 or TRBV6-3 and TRBJ1-2; TRBD1 matches at 8 bases. V trimming: 2 bases; J trimming: 4 bases; junction bases outside the gene matches: 12. The CDR3 has 17 amino acids. Germline CDR1 MNHEY, CDR2 SVGEGT. CDR3 residues: CASSYGPGGTGTYGYTF. The CDR3 DNA is TGTGCCAGCAGTTACGGGCCCGGAGGGACAGGCACCTATGGCTACACCTTC.

This clonotype showed up just a few times. The chain couples TRBV2 to TRBJ1-3; the D is unclear. The CDR3 loop spans 16 amino acids. Germline CDR1 SNHLY, CDR2 FYNNEI. Trimming stripped 7 bases from V and 0 bases from J, with 16 bases between. The CDR3 protein is CASKFSGRNSGNTIYF. CDR3 DNA sequence: TGTGCCAGCAAGTTTTCCGGACGGAACTCTGGAAACACCATATATTTT.

The DNA of the CDR3 is TGCAGTGCACTCCCGGCACCGGGACTAGCGGGGGTTGGGGGGACCCAGTACTTC. Encoded protein: CSALPAPGLAGVGGTQYF. J is TRBJ2-5 and V is TRBV20-1, with 14 bases lining up with TRBD2. J was trimmed by 7 bases and V by 6 bases; bases with no gene match: 19. The CDR3 totals 18 residues. CDR1 is DFQATT and CDR2 is SNEGSKA in the germline V gene (reference sequence).

The sample holds many counts of this clonotype. The rearrangement joins TRBV12-3 or TRBV12-4 to TRBJ1-6, with 7 bases that match TRBD1. V shed 7 bases, J shed 3 bases, and the junction held 9 bases outside the gene matches. The CDR3 runs to 16 residues. This CDR3 reads CASIGDSTLYNSPLHF. The CDR3 nucleotides are TGTGCCAGCATTGGGGACAGTACGCTCTATAATTCACCCCTCCACTTT.

A word on this clonotype: With a much larger clone just one base away, this may be a read error. J is TRBJ1-1 and V is TRBV3-1; D remains ambiguous. V was shortened by 0 bases and J by 9 bases, with 11 bases between the two germline ends. Germline V gene data show CDR1 as LGHDT and CDR2 as YNNKEL (reference sequence). The CDR3 contains 13 residues. CDR3 loop: CASSQDRAVKAFF. The CDR3 DNA reads as TGTGCCAGCAGCCAAGATCGGGCGGTTAAAGCTTTCTTT.

This clonotype turned up a few times. The rearrangement links TRBV6-1 to TRBJ2-3; weak D call: TRBD1 (6 bases). CDR3 length: 17 residues. V was cut by 0 bases and J by 2 bases, with 15 bases left in between. CDR1 MNHNS and CDR2 SASEGT come from the germline V gene. The CDR3 spells CASSEARYRVDTDTQYF. CDR3 nucleotides: TGTGCCAGCAGTGAAGCGCGGTACAGGGTAGACACAGATACGCAGTATTTT.

This clonotype was seen ten or more times. The chain uses TRBV30 and TRBJ1-1; D not resolved. V lost 3 bases to trimming and J lost 1 base, with 9 bases between them. CDR3 length: 13 residues. The germline gives CDR1 GTSNPN, CDR2 SVGIG (reference sequence). The CDR3 loop is CAWRRNGNTEAFF. CDR3 sequence (DNA): TGTGCCTGGAGGCGCAACGGGAACACTGAAGCTTTCTTT.

In its sample, this clonotype was seen many times. This chain links TRBV30 with TRBJ1-2; TRBD1 agrees at 9 bases. With 7 bases clipped from V and 2 bases from J, the junction kept 11 bases outside the gene matches. The CDR3 has 15 amino acids. Germline V gene data show CDR1 as GTSNPN and CDR2 as SVGIG (reference sequence). The DNA of the CDR3 is TGTGCCTCGAACCGGGACAGGGCGCTAAACTATGGCTACACCTTC. Amino acids: CASNRDRALNYGYTF.

This clonotype was detected many times. The genes are TRBV3-1 and TRBJ1-6, with TRBD1 identical over 8 bases. J gave up 6 bases and V 4 bases, and 5 bases lay outside the gene matches. Germline CDR1 reads LGHDT; CDR2 reads YNNKEL (reference sequence). This CDR3 region has 15 residues. CDR3 DNA sequence: TGTGCCAGCAGCCCCACTGGACAGGGTAATTCACCCCTCCACTTT. As protein: CASSPTGQGNSPLHF.

This clonotype has at least ten counts. V and J are TRBV2 and TRBJ2-4; possible D gene TRBD1, 5 bases. Trimming pared 3 bases from V and 1 base from J, leaving 13 bases between. The CDR3 is 16 residues long. CDR1 is SNHLY, CDR2 FYNNEI, per germline. CDR3 in DNA: TGTGCCAGCAGTGAGCTGGGTAGGGGTGCCAAAAACATTCAGTACTTC. Protein: CASSELGRGAKNIQYF.

This clonotype was counted at least ten times. V usage is TRBV3-1 and J usage is TRBJ2-5, with 7 bases lining up with TRBD2. The V gene's germline CDR1 is LGHDT and CDR2 YNNKEL (reference sequence). The CDR3 length is 14 residues. V shed 2 bases, J shed 2 bases, and the junction held 2 bases outside the gene matches. The CDR3 coding sequence is TGTGCCAGCAGCCAAACGCGGGGGCAAGAGACCCAGTACTTC. Translated: CASSQTRGQETQYF.

This clonotype has at least ten counts. The gene calls are TRBV2 and TRBJ2-5; a weak D match, TRBD2 (6 bases). Per germline, CDR1 SNHLY and CDR2 FYNNEI. The V gene lost 2 bases and the J gene lost 2 bases, with 15 bases spanning the gap. This CDR3 has 16 amino acids. CDR3 nucleotides: TGTGCCAGCAGTGAACGGGCGCGGGGAACGCAAGAGACCCAGTACTTC. It yields the protein CASSERARGTQETQYF.